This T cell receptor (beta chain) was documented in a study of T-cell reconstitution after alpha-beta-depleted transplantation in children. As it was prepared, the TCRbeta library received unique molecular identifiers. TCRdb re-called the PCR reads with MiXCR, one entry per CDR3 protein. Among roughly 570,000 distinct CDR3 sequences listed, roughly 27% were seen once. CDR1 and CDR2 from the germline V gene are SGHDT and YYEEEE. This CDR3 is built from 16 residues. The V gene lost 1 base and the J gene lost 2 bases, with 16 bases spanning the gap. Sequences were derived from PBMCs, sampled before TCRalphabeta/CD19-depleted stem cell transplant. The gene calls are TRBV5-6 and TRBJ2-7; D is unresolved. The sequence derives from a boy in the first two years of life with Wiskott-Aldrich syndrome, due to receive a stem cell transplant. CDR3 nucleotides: TGTGCCAGCAGCTTGTTCCAGTCGAGCCCAGCCTACGAGCAGTACTTC. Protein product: CASSLFQSSPAYEQYF.